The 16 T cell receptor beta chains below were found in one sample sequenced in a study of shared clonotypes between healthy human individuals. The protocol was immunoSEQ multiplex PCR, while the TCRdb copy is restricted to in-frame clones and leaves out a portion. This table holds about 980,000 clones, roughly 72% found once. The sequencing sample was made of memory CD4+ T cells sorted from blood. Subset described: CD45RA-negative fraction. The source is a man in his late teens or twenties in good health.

As DNA, the CDR3 is TGTGCCAGCAGCCACCCCCGGGACAGCTTCTATGGCTACACCTTC. This encodes CASSHPRDSFYGYTF. The chain couples TRBV6-5 to TRBJ1-2; 7 bases align to TRBD1. The V and J ends lost 6 bases and 4 bases, in that order; junction bases with no gene match: 11. The CDR3 is 15 amino acids. Per the germline V gene, CDR1 is MNHEY and CDR2 is SVGAGI.

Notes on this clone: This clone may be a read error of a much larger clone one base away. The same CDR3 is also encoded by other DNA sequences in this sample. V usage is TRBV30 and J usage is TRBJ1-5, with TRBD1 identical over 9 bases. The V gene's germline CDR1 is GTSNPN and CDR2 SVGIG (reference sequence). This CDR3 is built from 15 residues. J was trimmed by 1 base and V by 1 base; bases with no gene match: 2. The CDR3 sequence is CAWSDTGGSNQPQHF. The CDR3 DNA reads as TGTGCCTGGAGTGACACAGGGGGCAGCAATCAGCCCCAGCATTTT.

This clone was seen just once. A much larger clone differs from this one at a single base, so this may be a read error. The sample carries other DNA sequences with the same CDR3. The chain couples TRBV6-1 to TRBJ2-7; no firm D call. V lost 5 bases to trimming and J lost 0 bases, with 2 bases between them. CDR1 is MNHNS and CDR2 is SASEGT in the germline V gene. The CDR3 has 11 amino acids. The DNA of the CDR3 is TGTGCCAGCAGTTTCTCCTACGAGCAGTACTTC. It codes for CASSFSYEQYF.

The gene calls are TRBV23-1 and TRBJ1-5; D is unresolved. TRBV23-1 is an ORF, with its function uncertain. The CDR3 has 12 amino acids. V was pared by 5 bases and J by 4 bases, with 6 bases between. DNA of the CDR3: TGCGCCAGCAGTAGGGAAAATCAGCCCCAGCATTTT. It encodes CASSRENQPQHF.

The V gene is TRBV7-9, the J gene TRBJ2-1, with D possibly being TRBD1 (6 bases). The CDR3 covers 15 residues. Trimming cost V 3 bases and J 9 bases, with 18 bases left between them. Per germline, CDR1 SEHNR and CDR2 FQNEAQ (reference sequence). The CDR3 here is CASSFSVGQGTEQFF. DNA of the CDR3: TGTGCCAGCAGCTTTAGTGTGGGTCAGGGGACTGAGCAGTTCTTC. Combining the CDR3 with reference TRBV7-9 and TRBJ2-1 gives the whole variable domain DTGVSQNPRHKITKRGQNVTFRCDPISEHNRLYWYRQTLGQGPEFLTYFQNEAQLEKSRLLSDRFSAERPKGSFSTLEIQRTEQGDSAMYLCASSFSVGQGTEQFFGPGTRLTVL.

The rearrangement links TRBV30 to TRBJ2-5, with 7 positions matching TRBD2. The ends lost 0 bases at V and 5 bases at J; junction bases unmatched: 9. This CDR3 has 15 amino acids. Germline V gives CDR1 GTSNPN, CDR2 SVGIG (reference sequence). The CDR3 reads CAWSVMQTGGETQYF. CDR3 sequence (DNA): TGTGCCTGGAGTGTAATGCAGACCGGGGGGGAGACCCAGTACTTC. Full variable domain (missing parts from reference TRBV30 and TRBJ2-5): SQTIHQWPATLVQPVGSPLSLECTVEGTSNPNLYWYRQAAGRGLQLLFYSVGIGQISSEVPQNLSASRPQDRQFILSSKKLLLSDSGFYLCAWSVMQTGGETQYFGPGTRLLVL.

The CDR3 coding sequence is TGTGCCAGCAGTCCGGACCTCCAGAGTGGGCCTGGCTACACCTTC. It yields the protein CASSPDLQSGPGYTF. The V gene is TRBV2, the J gene TRBJ1-2; no firm D call. The CDR3 contains 15 residues. V shed 5 bases and J shed 7 bases, with 20 bases lying between them. The germline CDR1 and CDR2 sequences are SNHLY and FYNNEI.

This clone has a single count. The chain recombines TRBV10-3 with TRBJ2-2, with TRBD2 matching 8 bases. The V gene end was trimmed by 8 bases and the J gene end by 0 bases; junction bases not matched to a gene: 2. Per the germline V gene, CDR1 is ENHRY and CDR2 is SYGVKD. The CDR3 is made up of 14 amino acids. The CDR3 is CAIEAGANTGELFF. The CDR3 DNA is TGTGCCATCGAAGCGGGAGCGAACACCGGGGAGCTGTTTTTT.

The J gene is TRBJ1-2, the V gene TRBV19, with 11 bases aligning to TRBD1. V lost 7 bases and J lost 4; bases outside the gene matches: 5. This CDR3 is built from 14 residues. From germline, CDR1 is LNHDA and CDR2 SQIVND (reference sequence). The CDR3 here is CASNRDRGSYGYTF. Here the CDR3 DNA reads TGTGCCAGTAACCGGGACAGGGGGTCCTATGGCTACACCTTC.

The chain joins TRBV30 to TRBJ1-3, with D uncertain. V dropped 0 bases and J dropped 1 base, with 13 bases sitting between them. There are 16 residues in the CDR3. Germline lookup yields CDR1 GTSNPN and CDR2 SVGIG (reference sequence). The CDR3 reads CAWSVRSQTSGNTIYF. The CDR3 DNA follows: TGTGCCTGGAGTGTTCGGAGCCAAACTTCTGGAAACACCATATATTTT.

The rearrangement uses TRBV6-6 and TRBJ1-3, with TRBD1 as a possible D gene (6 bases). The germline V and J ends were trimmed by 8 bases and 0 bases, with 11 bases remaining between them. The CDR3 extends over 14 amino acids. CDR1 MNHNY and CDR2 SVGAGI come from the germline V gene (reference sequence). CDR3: CASGQSSSGNTIYF. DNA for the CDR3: TGTGCCAGCGGACAGTCCAGCTCTGGAAACACCATATATTTT.

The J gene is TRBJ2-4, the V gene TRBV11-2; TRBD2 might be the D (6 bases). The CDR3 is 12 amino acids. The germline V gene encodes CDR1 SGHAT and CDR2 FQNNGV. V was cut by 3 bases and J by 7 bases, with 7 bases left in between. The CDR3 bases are TGTGCCAGCAGCTTCCGGGGGAACATTCAGTACTTC. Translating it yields CASSFRGNIQYF.

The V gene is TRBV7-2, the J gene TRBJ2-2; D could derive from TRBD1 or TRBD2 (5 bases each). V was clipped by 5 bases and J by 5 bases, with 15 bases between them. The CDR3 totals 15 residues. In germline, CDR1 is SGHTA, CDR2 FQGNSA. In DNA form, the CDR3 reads TGTGCCAGCAGCACTAGACAGACCCTTACCGGGGAGCTGTTTTTT. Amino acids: CASSTRQTLTGELFF.

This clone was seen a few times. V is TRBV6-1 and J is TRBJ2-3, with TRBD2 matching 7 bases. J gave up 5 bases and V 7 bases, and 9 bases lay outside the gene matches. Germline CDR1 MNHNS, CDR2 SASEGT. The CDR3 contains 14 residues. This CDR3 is CASTGGASGDTQYF. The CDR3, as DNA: TGTGCCAGCACCGGGGGAGCTAGCGGAGATACGCAGTATTTT.

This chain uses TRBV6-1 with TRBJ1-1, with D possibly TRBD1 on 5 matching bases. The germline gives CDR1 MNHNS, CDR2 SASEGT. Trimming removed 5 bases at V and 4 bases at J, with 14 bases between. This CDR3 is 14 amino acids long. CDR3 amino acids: CASSRDRGSTEAFF. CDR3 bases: TGTGCCAGCAGTAGGGACCGGGGCAGCACTGAAGCTTTCTTT.

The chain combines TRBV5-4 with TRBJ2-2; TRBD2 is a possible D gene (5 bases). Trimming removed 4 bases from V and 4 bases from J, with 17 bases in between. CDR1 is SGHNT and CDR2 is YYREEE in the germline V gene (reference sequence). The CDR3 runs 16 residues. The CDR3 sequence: CASSPGGRWGTGELFF. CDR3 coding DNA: TGTGCCAGCAGCCCAGGAGGCAGGTGGGGCACCGGGGAGCTGTTTTTT.